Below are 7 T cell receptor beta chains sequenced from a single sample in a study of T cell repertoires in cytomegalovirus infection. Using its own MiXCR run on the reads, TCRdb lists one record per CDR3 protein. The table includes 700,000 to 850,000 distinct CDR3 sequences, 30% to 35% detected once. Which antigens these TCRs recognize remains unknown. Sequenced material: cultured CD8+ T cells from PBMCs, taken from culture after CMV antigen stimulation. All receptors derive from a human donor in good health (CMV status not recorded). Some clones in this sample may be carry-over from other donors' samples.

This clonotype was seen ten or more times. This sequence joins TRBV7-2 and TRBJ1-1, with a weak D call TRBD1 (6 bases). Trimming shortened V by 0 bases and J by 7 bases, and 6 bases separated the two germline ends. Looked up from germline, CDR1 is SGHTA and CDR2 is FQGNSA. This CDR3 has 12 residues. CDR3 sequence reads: CASSLADSEAFF. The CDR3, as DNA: TGTGCCAGCAGCTTAGCGGACAGTGAAGCTTTCTTT.

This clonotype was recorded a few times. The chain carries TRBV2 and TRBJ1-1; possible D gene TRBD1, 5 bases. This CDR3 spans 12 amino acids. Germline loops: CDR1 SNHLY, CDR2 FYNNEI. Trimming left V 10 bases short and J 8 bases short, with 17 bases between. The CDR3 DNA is TGTGCCATAGAGGCGGGGGGGGAGGAAGCTTTCTTT. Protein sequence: CAIEAGGEEAFF.

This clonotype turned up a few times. In DNA, the CDR3 is TGTGCCAGCAGCCAGAACAGGGCTGCGAACACCGGGGAGCTGTTTTTT. Translating gives CASSQNRAANTGELFF. This chain links TRBV7-3 with TRBJ2-2, with D perhaps TRBD1 (6 bases). This CDR3 is 16 amino acids long. Looked up from germline, CDR1 is SGHTA and CDR2 is FQGTGA. Trimming removed 5 bases from V and 0 bases from J, with 13 bases in between.

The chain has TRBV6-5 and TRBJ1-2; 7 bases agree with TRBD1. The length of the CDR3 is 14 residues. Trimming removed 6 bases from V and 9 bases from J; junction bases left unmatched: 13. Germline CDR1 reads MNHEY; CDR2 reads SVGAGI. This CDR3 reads CASSRGQILDSYTF. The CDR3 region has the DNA TGTGCCAGCAGCCGGGGACAGATTTTAGACAGCTACACCTTC.

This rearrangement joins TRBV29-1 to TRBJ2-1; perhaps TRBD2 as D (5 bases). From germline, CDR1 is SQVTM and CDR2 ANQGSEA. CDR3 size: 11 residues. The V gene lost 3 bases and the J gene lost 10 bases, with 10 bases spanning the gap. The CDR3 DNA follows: TGCAGCGTTGAGGGGAGACCGGAGCAGTTCTTC. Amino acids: CSVEGRPEQFF.

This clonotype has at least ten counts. In DNA, the CDR3 is TGTGCCAGCAGTTCGGGGGGCTACGAGCAGTACGTC. The encoded protein is CASSSGGYEQYV. V and J are TRBV12-3 or TRBV12-4 and TRBJ2-7; 7 nucleotides line up with TRBD2. The CDR3 is 12 amino acids. J was trimmed by 3 bases and V by 4 bases; bases with no gene match: 0.

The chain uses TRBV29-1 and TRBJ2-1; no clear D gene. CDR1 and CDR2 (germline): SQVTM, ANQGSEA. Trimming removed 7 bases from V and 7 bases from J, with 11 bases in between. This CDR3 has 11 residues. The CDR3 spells CSGTSSNEQFF. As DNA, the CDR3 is TGCAGCGGCACATCCTCGAATGAGCAGTTCTTC.